This is a list of T cell receptor beta chains from one sample in a study of blood T cell repertoires in COVID-19. Profiling relied on immunoSEQ multiplex PCR, and the TCRdb table lists in-frame clones only, not all of them. The data hold fewer than 350,000 clones, with 75% to 90% observed a single time. Sequencing used PBMCs or T cells enriched from blood (not recorded which). Receptor source: a woman in her forties or fifties who had recovered from COVID-19. Each CDR3 is given with its conserved first and last residue. D genes are given only for firm matches. Only some rows state a clone size, as once, few, many or a class for expanded clones.

v_gene: TRBV15; j_gene: TRBJ1-4; abundance: NA; len: 16; d_gene: TRBD1; CDR3aa: CATEGQKGAENEKLFF; CDR3nt: TGTGCCACCGAGGGACAGAAAGGGGCAGAGAATGAAAAACTGTTTTTT
v_gene: TRBV5-1; j_gene: TRBJ2-1; abundance: NA; len: 15; d_gene: TRBD2; CDR3aa: CASSLDSGAYNEQFF; CDR3nt: TGCGCCAGCAGCTTGGACAGCGGGGCCTACAATGAGCAGTTCTTC
v_gene: TRBV18; j_gene: TRBJ1-6; abundance: NA; len: 14; d_gene: TRBD1; CDR3aa: CASSGQGRNSPLHF; CDR3nt: TGTGCCAGCTCAGGACAGGGGCGGAATTCACCCCTCCACTTT
v_gene: TRBV6-5; j_gene: TRBJ1-5; abundance: few; len: 13; d_gene: NA; CDR3aa: CASSPQGNQPQHF; CDR3nt: TGTGCCAGCAGTCCCCAGGGCAATCAGCCCCAGCATTTT
v_gene: TRBV9; j_gene: TRBJ1-6; abundance: NA; len: 15; d_gene: NA; CDR3aa: CASTVGSSYNSPLHF; CDR3nt: TGTGCCAGCACCGTCGGGAGCTCCTATAATTCACCCCTCCACTTT
v_gene: TRBV4-3; j_gene: TRBJ2-1; abundance: NA; len: 16; d_gene: NA; CDR3aa: CASSQDRGRYPMEQFF; CDR3nt: TGCGCCAGCAGCCAAGATCGGGGTAGGTACCCCATGGAGCAGTTCTTC
v_gene: TRBV3-1/TRBV3-2; j_gene: TRBJ2-4; abundance: NA; len: 15; d_gene: NA; CDR3aa: CASSQGGLAKNIQYF; CDR3nt: TGTGCCAGCAGCCAAGGGGGCCTAGCCAAAAACATTCAGTACTTC
v_gene: TRBV19; j_gene: TRBJ1-2; abundance: NA; len: 14; d_gene: NA; CDR3aa: CASSPGRGRHGYTF; CDR3nt: TGTGCCAGTAGTCCCGGGAGAGGGAGGCATGGCTACACCTTC
v_gene: TRBV19; j_gene: TRBJ1-6; abundance: once; len: 14; d_gene: NA; CDR3aa: CASSTSSYNSPLHF; CDR3nt: TGTGCCAGTAGTACGTCCTCCTATAATTCACCCCTCCACTTT
v_gene: TRBV4-2; j_gene: TRBJ1-5; abundance: NA; len: 16; d_gene: TRBD1; CDR3aa: CASSHSLDREDQPQHF; CDR3nt: TGTGCCAGCAGCCATTCCCTCGACAGGGAAGATCAGCCCCAGCATTTT
v_gene: TRBV18; j_gene: TRBJ1-3; abundance: NA; len: 13; d_gene: NA; CDR3aa: CASSPNRADTIYF; CDR3nt: TGTGCCAGCTCACCAAACAGGGCGGACACCATATATTTT
v_gene: TRBV5-1; j_gene: TRBJ2-5; abundance: NA; len: 17; d_gene: TRBD2; CDR3aa: CASSSGLAGGGQETQYF; CDR3nt: TGCGCCAGCAGCTCCGGACTAGCGGGAGGGGGCCAAGAGACCCAGTACTTC
v_gene: TRBV19; j_gene: TRBJ2-1; abundance: NA; len: 16; d_gene: NA; CDR3aa: CASSTASVSRLNEQFF; CDR3nt: TGTGCCAGTAGCACGGCTAGCGTCTCTCGGCTGAATGAGCAGTTCTTC
v_gene: TRBV27; j_gene: TRBJ2-3; abundance: NA; len: 15; d_gene: NA; CDR3aa: CASSSQQSTGLRQYF; CDR3nt: TGTGCCAGCAGTTCCCAGCAGTCAACAGGTCTAAGGCAGTATTTT
v_gene: TRBV5-6; j_gene: TRBJ1-6; abundance: NA; len: 16; d_gene: NA; CDR3aa: CASSLVRGSDNSPLHF; CDR3nt: TGTGCCAGCAGCTTGGTCAGGGGCTCGGATAATTCACCCCTCCACTTT
v_gene: TRBV4-1; j_gene: TRBJ1-4; abundance: NA; len: 16; d_gene: NA; CDR3aa: CASSQDQAATNEKLFF; CDR3nt: TGCGCCAGCAGCCAAGATCAGGCAGCAACTAATGAAAAACTGTTTTTT
v_gene: TRBV7-9; j_gene: TRBJ2-5; abundance: NA; len: 13; d_gene: TRBD2; CDR3aa: CASSTSGRETQYF; CDR3nt: TGTGCCAGCAGCACCAGCGGGAGGGAGACCCAGTACTTC
v_gene: TRBV24-1; j_gene: TRBJ2-5; abundance: NA; len: 16; d_gene: NA; CDR3aa: CATSDLNRCVGETQYF; CDR3nt: TGTGCCACCAGTGATTTGAACAGGTGCGTCGGAGAGACCCAGTACTTC
v_gene: TRBV19; j_gene: TRBJ2-5; abundance: once; len: 14; d_gene: TRBD2; CDR3aa: CASSPTSVQETQYF; CDR3nt: TGTGCCAGTAGCCCGACTAGCGTTCAAGAGACCCAGTACTTC
v_gene: TRBV3-1/TRBV3-2; j_gene: TRBJ1-3; abundance: NA; len: 16; d_gene: TRBD1; CDR3aa: CASRTGFGVSGNTIYF; CDR3nt: TGTGCCAGCAGGACAGGGTTCGGGGTTTCTGGAAACACCATATATTTT
v_gene: TRBV27; j_gene: TRBJ2-5; abundance: NA; len: 14; d_gene: TRBD1; CDR3aa: CASSSTGGTETQYF; CDR3nt: TGTGCCAGCAGTTCGACAGGGGGAACGGAGACCCAGTACTTC
v_gene: TRBV5-6; j_gene: TRBJ2-1; abundance: NA; len: 15; d_gene: NA; CDR3aa: CASSLAAGAHNEQFF; CDR3nt: TGTGCCAGCAGCTTGGCCGCGGGGGCCCACAATGAGCAGTTCTTC
v_gene: TRBV6-5; j_gene: TRBJ2-7; abundance: NA; len: 14; d_gene: NA; CDR3aa: CASSNTFRGREQYF; CDR3nt: TGTGCCAGCAGCAACACCTTCAGAGGCCGCGAGCAGTACTTC
v_gene: TRBV30; j_gene: TRBJ1-2; abundance: once; len: 12; d_gene: NA; CDR3aa: CAWSVTGFGYTF; CDR3nt: TGTGCCTGGAGTGTCACAGGGTTTGGCTACACCTTC
v_gene: TRBV5-1; j_gene: TRBJ2-5; abundance: NA; len: 15; d_gene: TRBD2; CDR3aa: CASSLGAGAQETQYF; CDR3nt: TGCGCCAGCAGCTTAGGAGCGGGGGCTCAAGAGACCCAGTACTTC
v_gene: TRBV9; j_gene: TRBJ2-7; abundance: NA; len: 15; d_gene: NA; CDR3aa: CASSVSGGNGYEQYF; CDR3nt: TGTGCCAGCAGCGTAAGTGGCGGGAACGGGTACGAGCAGTACTTC
v_gene: TRBV27; j_gene: TRBJ1-4; abundance: NA; len: 14; d_gene: TRBD1; CDR3aa: CASSLGTGGEKLFF; CDR3nt: TGTGCCAGCAGTTTAGGGACAGGGGGTGAAAAACTGTTTTTT
v_gene: TRBV11-2; j_gene: TRBJ2-3; abundance: NA; len: 16; d_gene: TRBD2; CDR3aa: CASSLAGGRYTDTQYF; CDR3nt: TGTGCCAGCAGCTTAGCGGGGGGGCGTTACACAGATACGCAGTATTTT
v_gene: TRBV7-8; j_gene: TRBJ1-1; abundance: NA; len: 14; d_gene: NA; CDR3aa: CASSLGGLGGEAFF; CDR3nt: TGTGCCAGCAGCCTTGGGGGCCTGGGTGGAGAAGCTTTCTTT
v_gene: TRBV19; j_gene: TRBJ1-5; abundance: NA; len: 14; d_gene: NA; CDR3aa: CASTAGPLRQPQHF; CDR3nt: TGTGCCAGTACCGCAGGCCCCCTACGTCAGCCCCAGCATTTT
v_gene: TRBV28; j_gene: TRBJ2-7; abundance: few; len: 14; d_gene: NA; CDR3aa: CAVGGEKLLREQYF; CDR3nt: TGTGCCGTAGGAGGGGAGAAACTCCTACGAGAGCAGTACTTC
v_gene: TRBV30; j_gene: TRBJ1-5; abundance: NA; len: 14; d_gene: TRBD1; CDR3aa: CAWSVGQGIQPQHF; CDR3nt: TGTGCCTGGAGTGTGGGACAGGGGATCCAGCCCCAGCATTTT
v_gene: TRBV12-3/TRBV12-4; j_gene: TRBJ1-1; abundance: NA; len: 13; d_gene: NA; CDR3aa: CASSKDTLIEAFF; CDR3nt: TGTGCCAGCAGTAAGGACACTTTAATTGAAGCTTTCTTT
v_gene: TRBV7-9; j_gene: TRBJ2-3; abundance: NA; len: 19; d_gene: TRBD2; CDR3aa: CASSSGQTSGGVPTDTQYF; CDR3nt: TGTGCCAGCAGCTCCGGACAGACTAGCGGGGGGGTTCCCACAGATACGCAGTATTTT
v_gene: TRBV6-5; j_gene: TRBJ1-4; abundance: NA; len: 15; d_gene: TRBD1; CDR3aa: CATTFRQGAREKLFF; CDR3nt: TGTGCCACAACGTTTCGACAGGGGGCGCGCGAAAAACTGTTTTTT
v_gene: TRBV19; j_gene: TRBJ2-7; abundance: NA; len: 16; d_gene: NA; CDR3aa: CASSIDLFPRAYEQYF; CDR3nt: TGTGCCAGTAGTATAGATCTATTTCCTAGAGCCTACGAGCAGTACTTC
v_gene: TRBV5-1; j_gene: TRBJ1-2; abundance: NA; len: 16; d_gene: NA; CDR3aa: CASSSDGGAANYGYTF; CDR3nt: TGCGCCAGCAGCTCCGATGGGGGGGCGGCCAACTATGGCTACACCTTC
v_gene: TRBV5-6; j_gene: TRBJ2-7; abundance: NA; len: 14; d_gene: NA; CDR3aa: CASSFRSLSYEQYF; CDR3nt: TGTGCCAGCAGCTTTCGGTCTTTGTCCTACGAGCAGTACTTC
v_gene: TRBV28; j_gene: TRBJ1-4; abundance: once; len: 12; d_gene: NA; CDR3aa: CASTLRGEKLFF; CDR3nt: TGTGCCAGCACCTTAAGAGGCGAAAAACTGTTTTTT
v_gene: TRBV19; j_gene: TRBJ1-6; abundance: once; len: 12; d_gene: NA; CDR3aa: CASSMAASPLHF; CDR3nt: TGTGCCAGTAGTATGGCTGCTTCACCCCTCCACTTT
v_gene: TRBV4-3; j_gene: TRBJ2-5; abundance: NA; len: 19; d_gene: TRBD2; CDR3aa: CASSQGMAPGGSLGETQYF; CDR3nt: TGCGCCAGCAGCCAAGGAATGGCCCCGGGGGGATCCCTGGGAGAGACCCAGTACTTC
v_gene: TRBV6-5; j_gene: TRBJ1-1; abundance: NA; len: 14; d_gene: NA; CDR3aa: CASRMGRGYSEAFF; CDR3nt: TGTGCCAGCAGGATGGGGAGGGGGTATTCTGAAGCTTTCTTT
v_gene: TRBV18; j_gene: TRBJ1-5; abundance: NA; len: 14; d_gene: NA; CDR3aa: CASSRSPRGPPQHF; CDR3nt: TGTGCCAGCTCACGTTCTCCCCGGGGTCCGCCCCAGCATTTT
v_gene: TRBV21-1; j_gene: TRBJ1-2; abundance: NA; len: 14; d_gene: NA; CDR3aa: CASPKPAGDYGYTF; CDR3nt: TGTGCCAGCCCCAAACCCGCAGGGGACTATGGCTACACCTTC
v_gene: TRBV28; j_gene: TRBJ2-7; abundance: once; len: 15; d_gene: NA; CDR3aa: CASSLTRTWGYEQYF; CDR3nt: TGTGCCAGCAGTTTAACCCGGACTTGGGGCTACGAGCAGTACTTC